The 26 T cell receptor beta chains reported below all come from one sample, sequenced in a study of cytomegalovirus exposure and HLA in healthy donors. Produced via immunoSEQ multiplex PCR; TCRdb's table is partial and in-frame only. The sample records 60,000 to 70,000 clones, about 91% being singletons. Sample: PBMCs. The origin of the receptors is a man younger than 35 in good health and CMV-seropositive.

The chain links TRBV19 to TRBJ1-1; D remains unclear. This CDR3 spans 14 amino acids. V gave up 3 bases and J gave up 1 base, with 9 bases separating them. In germline, CDR1 is LNHDA, CDR2 SQIVND (reference sequence). The CDR3 DNA reads as TGTGCCAGTAGTATTTACGGGGAGAACACTGAAGCTTTCTTT. Its translation is CASSIYGENTEAFF.

The rearrangement links TRBV28 to TRBJ2-7; TRBD2 matches at 8 bases. The CDR3 is made up of 14 amino acids. With 6 bases clipped from V and 2 bases from J, the junction kept 6 bases outside the gene matches. Per the germline V gene, CDR1 is MDHEN and CDR2 is SYDVKM. CDR3 sequence: CASRPGGRAYEQYF. The CDR3 DNA is TGTGCCAGCAGACCGGGGGGGAGAGCCTACGAGCAGTACTTC. The full variable domain, completed using reference TRBV28 and TRBJ2-7, is DVKVTQSSRYLVKRTGEKVFLECVQDMDHENMFWYRQDPGLGLRLIYFSYDVKMKEKGDIPEGYSVSREKKERFSLILESASTNQTSMYLCASRPGGRAYEQYFGPGTRLTVT.

The rearrangement uses TRBV18 and TRBJ2-2; 11 nucleotides match TRBD1. Germline CDR1 reads KGHSH; CDR2 reads LQKENI. The V and J ends lost 5 bases and 4 bases, in that order; junction bases with no gene match: 3. The CDR3 has 15 residues. The CDR3 DNA reads as TGTGCCAGCTCAACGGGACAGGGGGTCACCGGGGAGCTGTTTTTT. Residues: CASSTGQGVTGELFF.

This clone was counted a single time. The J gene is TRBJ2-4, the V gene TRBV4-1, with TRBD2 matching over 8 bases. The CDR3 totals 15 residues. Trimming removed 5 bases from V and 10 bases from J; junction bases left unmatched: 13. Germline-derived CDR1 and CDR2 are MGHRA and YSYEKL. Here the CDR3 DNA reads TGCGCCAGCAGCGTTAATAGCGGGACCTTTGGAATTCAGTACTTC. Translated, it gives CASSVNSGTFGIQYF.

The count of this clone is one. V and J are TRBV29-1 and TRBJ2-3; maybe TRBD1 (6 bases). V lost 7 bases to trimming and J lost 1 base, with 15 bases between them. Germline values: CDR1 SQVTM, CDR2 ANQGSEA. The CDR3 sequence is 14 residues long. The CDR3 sequence: CSARTGLGTDTQYF. CDR3 DNA: TGCAGCGCAAGAACAGGGCTCGGCACAGATACGCAGTATTTT.

The chain recombines TRBV11-3 with TRBJ2-1; TRBD2 aligns across 9 bases. The trim removed 1 base at V and 4 bases at J, leaving 2 bases unmatched. Looked up from germline, CDR1 is SGHNT and CDR2 is YENEEA. CDR3 length: 15 amino acids. Here the CDR3 DNA reads TGTGCCAGCAGCTTAGGACTAGCGGTGTACAATGAGCAGTTCTTC. Its translation is CASSLGLAVYNEQFF.

The chain recombines TRBV5-1 with TRBJ2-7, with 12 bases matching TRBD2. CDR1 is SGHRS and CDR2 is YFSETQ in the germline V gene. This CDR3 contains 21 residues. V lost 1 base and J lost 4; bases outside the gene matches: 21. In DNA form, the CDR3 reads TGCGCCAGCAGCTTGCGGGCGGGAGCCGTTGGACTAGCGGGAATCCAATACGAGCAGTACTTC. It codes for CASSLRAGAVGLAGIQYEQYF.

This clone was counted once. The CDR3 sequence: CASRDSQNTEAFF. The CDR3 DNA is TGTGCCAGCAGAGACAGTCAGAACACTGAAGCTTTCTTT. V and J are TRBV28 and TRBJ1-1; D possibly corresponds to TRBD1 (5 bases). CDR1 and CDR2 from the germline V gene are MDHEN and SYDVKM. This CDR3 is 13 amino acids long. Trimming shortened V by 6 bases and J by 1 base, and 9 bases separated the two germline ends.

This sequence joins TRBV2 and TRBJ1-4, with D perhaps TRBD1 (5 bases). V was shortened by 5 bases and J by 8 bases, with 15 bases between the two germline ends. The CDR3 consists of 14 residues. Germline V gene lookup returns CDR1 SNHLY and CDR2 FYNNEI. The DNA of the CDR3 is TGTGCCAGCAGTATCAGGGTGGGAGGGGAAAAACTGTTTTTT. This gives the protein CASSIRVGGEKLFF.

The gene calls are TRBV6-5 and TRBJ1-3, with D unclear. Trimming left V 6 bases short and J 4 bases short, with 7 bases between. The length of the CDR3 is 12 residues. Germline assignment: CDR1 MNHEY and CDR2 SVGAGI. CDR3 nucleotides: TGTGCCAGCAGCAATCAGGGAAACACCATATATTTT. Encoded protein: CASSNQGNTIYF.

This clone has just one count. The chain joins TRBV19 to TRBJ2-7; D may be TRBD1 (6 bases). Per germline, CDR1 LNHDA and CDR2 SQIVND (reference sequence). This CDR3 has 15 residues. Trimming stripped 1 base from V and 4 bases from J, with 14 bases between. The CDR3 protein is CASSIATGTLYEQYF. The CDR3 nucleotides are TGTGCCAGTAGTATAGCAACAGGGACCTTGTACGAGCAGTACTTC.

V and J are TRBV18 and TRBJ2-7; D gene ambiguous. Looked up from germline, CDR1 is KGHSH and CDR2 is LQKENI. The CDR3 loop spans 11 amino acids. V was cut by 5 bases and J by 3 bases, with 5 bases left in between. CDR3 protein: CASSADYEQYF. The CDR3 DNA reads as TGTGCCAGCTCAGCAGACTACGAGCAGTACTTC.

This rearrangement joins TRBV10-1 to TRBJ2-5; 8 bases are shared with TRBD1. This CDR3 spans 14 amino acids. The V gene's germline CDR1 is WNHNN and CDR2 SYGVQD (reference sequence). V lost 2 bases and J lost 4; bases outside the gene matches: 3. The CDR3 DNA follows: TGCGCCAGCAGTGAGGGCAGGGGGCGAGAGACCCAGTACTTC. It translates to CASSEGRGRETQYF.

The J gene is TRBJ2-5, the V gene TRBV27, with a weak D call TRBD1 (6 bases). Germline V gene sequence: CDR1 MNHEY, CDR2 SMNVEV (reference sequence). This CDR3 contains 13 residues. The germline V and J ends were trimmed by 6 bases and 1 base, with 9 bases remaining between them. The CDR3 is CASSLRGQETQYF. The CDR3 coding sequence is TGTGCCAGCAGCCTCAGGGGCCAAGAGACCCAGTACTTC.

This chain links TRBV9 with TRBJ2-7, with 14 bases aligning to TRBD2. J lost 6 bases, V lost 0 bases, and 2 bases had no gene match. From germline, CDR1 is SGDLS and CDR2 YYNGEE. The CDR3 extends over 15 amino acids. The CDR3 spells CASSVETSGGGEQYF. The CDR3 DNA sequence: TGTGCCAGCAGCGTAGAGACTAGCGGGGGGGGCGAGCAGTACTTC.

This chain uses TRBV19 with TRBJ1-1; D is ambiguous. There are 14 residues in the CDR3. The germline CDR1 and CDR2 sequences are LNHDA and SQIVND (reference sequence). Trimming took 3 bases from V and 4 from J, leaving 12 bases between them. CDR3: CASSMGGGSTEAFF. CDR3 DNA sequence: TGTGCCAGTAGTATGGGTGGAGGGAGCACTGAAGCTTTCTTT.

V and J are TRBV27 and TRBJ1-2, with D unresolved. Trimming took off 8 bases at V and 4 bases at J, with 5 bases between the two ends. The CDR3 is made up of 10 amino acids. The germline V gene has CDR1 MNHEY and CDR2 SMNVEV (reference sequence). For the CDR3, the DNA is TGTGCCAGCCAGTTCTATGGCTACACCTTC. The encoded protein is CASQFYGYTF.

V is TRBV5-8 and J is TRBJ1-1; 8 positions match TRBD1. Per the germline V gene, CDR1 is SGHTS and CDR2 is YDEGEE. The CDR3 spans 15 residues. V trimming: 2 bases; J trimming: 4 bases; junction bases outside the gene matches: 7. The CDR3 sequence: CASSFPARGRTEAFF. The CDR3 DNA sequence: TGTGCCAGCAGCTTCCCCGCCAGGGGGCGCACTGAAGCTTTCTTT.

The chain couples TRBV28 to TRBJ1-1; the D gene is possibly TRBD1 (6 bases). Looked up from germline, CDR1 is MDHEN and CDR2 is SYDVKM. The CDR3 consists of 14 residues. The V end lost 6 bases, the J end lost 4 bases, and 15 bases lay between the germline ends. The CDR3 loop reads CASSPGGQGTEAFF. For the CDR3, the DNA is TGTGCCAGCAGCCCGGGGGGGCAGGGCACTGAAGCTTTCTTT.

The chain couples TRBV5-1 to TRBJ2-2; 12 bases agree with TRBD2. V lost 0 bases and J lost 4; bases outside the gene matches: 7. The CDR3 is 18 residues long. Germline assignment: CDR1 SGHRS and CDR2 YFSETQ. The CDR3 reads CASSLELAGGPGTGELFF. The CDR3 coding sequence is TGCGCCAGCAGCTTGGAGCTAGCGGGAGGGCCGGGCACCGGGGAGCTGTTTTTT.

The chain employs TRBV5-1 and TRBJ1-1, with a weak D call TRBD1 (5 bases). In germline, CDR1 is SGHRS, CDR2 YFSETQ. The length of the CDR3 is 17 residues. V was shortened by 0 bases and J by 1 base, with 16 bases between the two germline ends. The CDR3 loop reads CASSLDLGSGENTEAFF. In DNA, the CDR3 is TGCGCCAGCAGCTTGGATTTAGGTTCGGGGGAGAACACTGAAGCTTTCTTT.

This clone showed up just once. The chain combines TRBV7-2 with TRBJ2-3; TRBD2 matches 11 bases. Germline V gene sequence: CDR1 SGHTA, CDR2 FQGNSA. The CDR3 sequence is 14 residues long. V lost 5 bases and J lost 5; bases outside the gene matches: 3. In nucleotides, the CDR3 is TGTGCCAGCAGCCAAGGACTAGCGGGAGATACGCAGTATTTT. As protein: CASSQGLAGDTQYF.

This clone has a single count. J is TRBJ1-1 and V is TRBV13, with D unresolved. The V end was cut by 1 base, the J end by 2 bases, with 8 bases between. The CDR3 runs 14 residues. The germline CDR1 and CDR2 sequences are PRHDT and FYEKMQ (reference sequence). CDR3 bases: TGTGCCAGCAGCTTAGAACGGGGAAACACTGAAGCTTTCTTT. Encoded protein: CASSLERGNTEAFF.

J is TRBJ1-4 and V is TRBV2; D remains unclear. The CDR3 is made up of 14 amino acids. The germline gives CDR1 SNHLY, CDR2 FYNNEI. V dropped 1 base and J dropped 4 bases, with 7 bases sitting between them. CDR3: CASSEGQFNEKLFF. The DNA for the CDR3 is TGTGCCAGCAGTGAAGGGCAGTTTAATGAAAAACTGTTTTTT.

The chain carries TRBV28 and TRBJ1-4, with a weak D call TRBD1 (5 bases). Trimming shortened V by 2 bases and J by 8 bases, and 15 bases separated the two germline ends. The CDR3 spans 15 residues. In germline, CDR1 is MDHEN, CDR2 SYDVKM. The CDR3 loop is CASSLVYPGGEKLFF. In DNA, the CDR3 is TGTGCCAGCAGTTTAGTCTATCCCGGGGGGGAAAAACTGTTTTTT. Full variable domain (remainder filled in from reference TRBV28 and TRBJ1-4): DVKVTQSSRYLVKRTGEKVFLECVQDMDHENMFWYRQDPGLGLRLIYFSYDVKMKEKGDIPEGYSVSREKKERFSLILESASTNQTSMYLCASSLVYPGGEKLFFGSGTQLSVL.

CDR3 DNA sequence: TGTGCCAGCAGCCGTGACAGGGGGCCAGTCTACGAGCAGTACTTC. Protein: CASSRDRGPVYEQYF. The rearrangement joins TRBV11-2 to TRBJ2-7; TRBD1 agrees at 10 bases. Germline V CDR1 and CDR2: SGHAT, FQNNGV. This CDR3 region has 15 residues. Trimming at V came to 5 bases and at J to 3 bases, leaving 7 bases not matched to a gene.